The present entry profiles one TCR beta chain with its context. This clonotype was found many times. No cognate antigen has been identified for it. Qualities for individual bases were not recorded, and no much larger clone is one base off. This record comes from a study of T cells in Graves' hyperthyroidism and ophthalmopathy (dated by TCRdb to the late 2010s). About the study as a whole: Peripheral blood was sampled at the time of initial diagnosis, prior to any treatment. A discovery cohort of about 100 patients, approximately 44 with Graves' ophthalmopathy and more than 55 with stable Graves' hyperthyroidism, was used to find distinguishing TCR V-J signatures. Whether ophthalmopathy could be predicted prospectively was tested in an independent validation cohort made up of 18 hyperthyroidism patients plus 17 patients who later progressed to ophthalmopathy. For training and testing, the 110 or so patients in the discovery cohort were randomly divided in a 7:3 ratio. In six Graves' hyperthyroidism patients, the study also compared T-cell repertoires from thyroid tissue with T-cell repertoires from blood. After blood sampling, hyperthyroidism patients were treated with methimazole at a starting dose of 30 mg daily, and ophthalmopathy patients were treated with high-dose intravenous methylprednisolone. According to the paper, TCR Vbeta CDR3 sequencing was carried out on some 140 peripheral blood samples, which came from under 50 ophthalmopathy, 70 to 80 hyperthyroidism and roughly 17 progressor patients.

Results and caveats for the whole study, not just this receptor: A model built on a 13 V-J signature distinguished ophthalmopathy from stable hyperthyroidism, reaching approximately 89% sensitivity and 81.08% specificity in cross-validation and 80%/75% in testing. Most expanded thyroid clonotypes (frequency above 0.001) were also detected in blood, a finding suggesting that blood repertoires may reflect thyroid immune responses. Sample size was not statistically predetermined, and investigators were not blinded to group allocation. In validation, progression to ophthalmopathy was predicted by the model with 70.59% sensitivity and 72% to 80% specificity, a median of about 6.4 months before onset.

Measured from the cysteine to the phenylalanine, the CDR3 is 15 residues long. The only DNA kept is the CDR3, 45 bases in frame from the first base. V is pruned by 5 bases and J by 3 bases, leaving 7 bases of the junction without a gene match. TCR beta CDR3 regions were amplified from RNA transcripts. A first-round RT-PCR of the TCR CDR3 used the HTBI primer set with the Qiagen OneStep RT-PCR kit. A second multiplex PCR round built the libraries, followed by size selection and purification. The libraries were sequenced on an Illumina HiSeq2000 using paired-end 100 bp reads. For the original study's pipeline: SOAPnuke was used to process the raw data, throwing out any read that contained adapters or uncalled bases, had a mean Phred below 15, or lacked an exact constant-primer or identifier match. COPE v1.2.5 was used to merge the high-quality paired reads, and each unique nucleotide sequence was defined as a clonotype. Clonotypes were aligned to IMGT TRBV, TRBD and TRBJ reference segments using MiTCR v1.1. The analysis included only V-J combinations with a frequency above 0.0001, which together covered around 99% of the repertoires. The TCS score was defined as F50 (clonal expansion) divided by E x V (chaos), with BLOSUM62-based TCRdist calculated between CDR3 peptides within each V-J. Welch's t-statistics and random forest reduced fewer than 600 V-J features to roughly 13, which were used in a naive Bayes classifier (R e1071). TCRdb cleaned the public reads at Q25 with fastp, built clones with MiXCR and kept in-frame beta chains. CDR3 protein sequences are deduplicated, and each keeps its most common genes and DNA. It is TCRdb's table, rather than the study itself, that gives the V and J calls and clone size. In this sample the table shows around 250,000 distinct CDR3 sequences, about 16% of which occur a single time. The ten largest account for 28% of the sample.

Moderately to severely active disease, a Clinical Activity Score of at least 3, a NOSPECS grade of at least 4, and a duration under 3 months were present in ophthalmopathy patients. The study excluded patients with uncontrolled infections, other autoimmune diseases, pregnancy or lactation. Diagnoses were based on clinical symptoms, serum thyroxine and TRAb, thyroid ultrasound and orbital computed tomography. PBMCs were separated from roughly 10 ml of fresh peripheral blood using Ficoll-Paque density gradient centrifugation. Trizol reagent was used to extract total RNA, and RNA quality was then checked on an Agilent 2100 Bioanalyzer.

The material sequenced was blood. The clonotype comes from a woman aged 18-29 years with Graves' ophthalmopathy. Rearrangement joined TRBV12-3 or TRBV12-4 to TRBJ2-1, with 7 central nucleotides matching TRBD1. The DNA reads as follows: TGTGCCAGCAGTAAAGACAGGGAGAACTACAATGAGCAGTTCTTC. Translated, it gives CASSKDRENYNEQFF.